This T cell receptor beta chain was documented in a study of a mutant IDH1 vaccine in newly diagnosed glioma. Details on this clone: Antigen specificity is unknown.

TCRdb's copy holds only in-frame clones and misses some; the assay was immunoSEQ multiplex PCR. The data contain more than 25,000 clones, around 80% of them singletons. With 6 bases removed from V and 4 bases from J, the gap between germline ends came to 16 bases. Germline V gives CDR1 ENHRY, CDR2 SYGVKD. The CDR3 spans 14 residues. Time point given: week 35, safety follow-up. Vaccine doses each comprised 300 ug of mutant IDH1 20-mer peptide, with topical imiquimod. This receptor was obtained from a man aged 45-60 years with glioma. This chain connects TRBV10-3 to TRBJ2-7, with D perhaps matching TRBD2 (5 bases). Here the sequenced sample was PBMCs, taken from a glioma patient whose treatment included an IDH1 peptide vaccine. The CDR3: CAIREPDSAYEQYF. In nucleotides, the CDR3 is TGTGCCATCAGGGAACCGGATAGCGCTTACGAGCAGTACTTC.